This T cell receptor beta chain was sequenced in a study of Ad26.COV2.S vaccination and SARS-CoV-2 variants. Profiled with immunoSEQ multiplex PCR; TCRdb holds only in-frame clones, not every one. The data contain fewer than 800,000 clones, about 90% of them seen just once; the ten biggest clones take up about 1.5%. Treatment of the sample: around 19 received Ad26.COV2.S at low or high dose, single or two shots; 5 received placebo; per-sample allocation not given. Each sample was drawn 63 days after the first injection (of vaccine or placebo). Trimming removed 0 bases from V and 4 bases from J, with 21 bases in between. The CDR3 spans 18 residues. Germline V CDR1 and CDR2: KGHSH, LQKENI.

The chain joins TRBV18 to TRBJ1-1; perhaps TRBD1 as D (5 bases). The source was peripheral blood, collected in a trial of Ad26.COV2.S vaccine versus placebo. The receptor comes from a person between 18 and 60 years old who received the Ad26.COV2.S COVID-19 vaccine or a placebo. DNA for the CDR3: TGTGCCAGCTCACCACCGGCAACCAGGTCATATAGGGGCACTGAAGCTTTCTTT. Translated: CASSPPATRSYRGTEAFF.